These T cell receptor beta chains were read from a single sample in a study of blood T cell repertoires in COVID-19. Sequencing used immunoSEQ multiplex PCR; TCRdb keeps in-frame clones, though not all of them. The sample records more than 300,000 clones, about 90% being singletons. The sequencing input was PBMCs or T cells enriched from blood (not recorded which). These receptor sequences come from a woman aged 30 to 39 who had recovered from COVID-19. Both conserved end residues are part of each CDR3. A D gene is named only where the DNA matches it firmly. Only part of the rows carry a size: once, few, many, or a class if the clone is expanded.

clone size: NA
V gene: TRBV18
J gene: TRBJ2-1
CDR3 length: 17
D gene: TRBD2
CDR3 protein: CASSLGTSGISYNEQFF
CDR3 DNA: TGTGCCAGCTCACTCGGGACTAGCGGTATCTCCTACAATGAGCAGTTCTTC

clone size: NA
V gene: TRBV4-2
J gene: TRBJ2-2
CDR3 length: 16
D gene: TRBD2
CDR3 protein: CASSQDAGENTGELFF
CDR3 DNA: TGTGCCAGCAGCCAAGATGCGGGAGAAAACACCGGGGAGCTGTTTTTT

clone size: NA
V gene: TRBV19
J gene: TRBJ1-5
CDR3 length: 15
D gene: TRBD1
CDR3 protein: CASSGLATGDQPQHF
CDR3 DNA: TGTGCCAGTAGTGGCCTCGCGACAGGGGATCAGCCCCAGCATTTT

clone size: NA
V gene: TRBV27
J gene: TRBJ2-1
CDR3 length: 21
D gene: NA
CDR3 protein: CASSFSIYGPGADDLYNEQFF
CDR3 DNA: TGTGCCAGCAGTTTTTCAATTTACGGTCCGGGAGCGGACGACTTATACAATGAGCAGTTCTTC

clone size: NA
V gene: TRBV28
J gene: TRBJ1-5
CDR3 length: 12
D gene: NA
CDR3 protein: CASSFSDQPQHF
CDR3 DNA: TGTGCCAGCAGTTTCAGCGATCAGCCCCAGCATTTT

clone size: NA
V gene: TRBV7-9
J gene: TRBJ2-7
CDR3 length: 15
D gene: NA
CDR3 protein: CASSSTGDRTYEQYF
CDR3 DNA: TGTGCCAGCAGCTCAACCGGTGACAGGACCTACGAGCAGTACTTC

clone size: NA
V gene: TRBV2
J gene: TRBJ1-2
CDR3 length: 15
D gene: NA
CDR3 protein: CASSEALQGFYGYTF
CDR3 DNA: TGTGCCAGCAGTGAAGCGCTTCAGGGATTCTATGGCTACACCTTC

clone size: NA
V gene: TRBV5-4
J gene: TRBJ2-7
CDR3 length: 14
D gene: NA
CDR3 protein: CASSAKPPRNEQYF
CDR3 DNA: TGTGCCAGCAGCGCCAAGCCTCCTAGAAACGAGCAGTACTTC

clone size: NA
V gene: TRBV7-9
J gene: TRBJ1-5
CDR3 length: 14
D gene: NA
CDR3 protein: CASSLTGGNQPQHF
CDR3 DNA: TGTGCCAGCAGCTTAACGGGGGGCAATCAGCCCCAGCATTTT

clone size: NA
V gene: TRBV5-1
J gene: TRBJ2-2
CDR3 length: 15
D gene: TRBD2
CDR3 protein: CASSREGQNTGELFF
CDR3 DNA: TGCGCCAGCAGCCGGGAGGGACAGAACACCGGGGAGCTGTTTTTT

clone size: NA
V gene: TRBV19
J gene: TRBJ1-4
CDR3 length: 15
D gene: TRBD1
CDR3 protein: CASNTQQGTNEKLFF
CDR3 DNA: TGTGCCAGTAATACCCAACAGGGGACTAATGAAAAACTGTTTTTT

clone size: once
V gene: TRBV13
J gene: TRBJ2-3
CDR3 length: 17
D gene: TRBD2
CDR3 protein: CASSPFPREGKIGTQYF
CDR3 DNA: TGTGCCAGCAGCCCGTTTCCACGGGAGGGGAAAATAGGTACGCAGTATTTT

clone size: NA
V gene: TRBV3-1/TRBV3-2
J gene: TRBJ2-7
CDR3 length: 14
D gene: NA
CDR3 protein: CASSQPWDSGEQYF
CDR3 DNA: TGTGCCAGCAGCCAACCCTGGGACTCGGGCGAGCAGTACTTC

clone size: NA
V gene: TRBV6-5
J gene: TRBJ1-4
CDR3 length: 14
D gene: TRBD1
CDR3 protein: CASRKGDRGKKLFF
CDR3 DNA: TGTGCCAGCCGAAAGGGGGACAGGGGTAAAAAACTGTTTTTT

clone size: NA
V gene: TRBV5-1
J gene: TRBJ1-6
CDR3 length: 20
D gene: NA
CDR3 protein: CASSLGGFYRTSSYNSPLHF
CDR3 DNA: TGCGCCAGCAGCTTGGGAGGTTTCTACAGGACGAGCTCCTATAATTCACCCCTCCACTTT

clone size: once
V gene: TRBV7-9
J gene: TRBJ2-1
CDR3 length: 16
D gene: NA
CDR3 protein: CASSLTDSLPSNEQFF
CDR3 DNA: TGTGCCAGCAGCTTAACGGACAGTTTGCCGTCCAATGAGCAGTTCTTC

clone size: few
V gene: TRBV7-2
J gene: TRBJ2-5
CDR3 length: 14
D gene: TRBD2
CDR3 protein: CASSHPPGGETQYF
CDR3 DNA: TGTGCCAGCAGCCACCCCCCGGGAGGGGAGACCCAGTACTTC

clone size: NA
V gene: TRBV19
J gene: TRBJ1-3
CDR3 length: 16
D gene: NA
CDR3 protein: CASSSPGTYSGNTIYF
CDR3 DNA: TGTGCCAGTAGTAGCCCGGGAACCTACTCTGGAAACACCATATATTTT

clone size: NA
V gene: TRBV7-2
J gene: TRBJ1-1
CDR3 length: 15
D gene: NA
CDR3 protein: CASSLGVRPVTEAFF
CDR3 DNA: TGTGCCAGCAGCTTAGGTGTCAGGCCCGTCACTGAAGCTTTCTTT

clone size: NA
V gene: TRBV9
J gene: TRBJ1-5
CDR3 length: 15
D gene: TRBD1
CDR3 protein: CASSGPGTGDQPQHF
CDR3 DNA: TGTGCCAGCAGCGGGCCCGGGACAGGAGATCAGCCCCAGCATTTT

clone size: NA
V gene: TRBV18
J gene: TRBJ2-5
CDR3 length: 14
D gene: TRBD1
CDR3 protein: CASSPGTGWETQYF
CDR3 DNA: TGTGCCAGCTCACCTGGGACAGGGTGGGAGACCCAGTACTTC

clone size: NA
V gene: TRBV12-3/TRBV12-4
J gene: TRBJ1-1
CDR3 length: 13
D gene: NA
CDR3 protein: CASTPGGGTEAFF
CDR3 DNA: TGTGCCAGCACCCCTGGGGGGGGCACTGAAGCTTTCTTT

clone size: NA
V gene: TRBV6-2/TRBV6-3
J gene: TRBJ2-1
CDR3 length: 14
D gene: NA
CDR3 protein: CASSYETETNEQFF
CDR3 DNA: TGTGCCAGCAGTTACGAAACTGAAACTAATGAGCAGTTCTTC

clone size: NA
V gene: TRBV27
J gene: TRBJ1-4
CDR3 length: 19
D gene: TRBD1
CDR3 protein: CASSPRAGQDGTTNEKLFF
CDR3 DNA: TGTGCCAGCAGTCCCAGGGCGGGACAGGATGGGACAACTAATGAAAAACTGTTTTTT

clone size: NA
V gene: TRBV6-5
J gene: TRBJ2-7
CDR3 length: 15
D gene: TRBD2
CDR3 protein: CASSRDVGAGVSEYF
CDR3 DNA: TGTGCCAGCAGCCGGGACGTAGGGGCGGGAGTGTCTGAGTACTTC

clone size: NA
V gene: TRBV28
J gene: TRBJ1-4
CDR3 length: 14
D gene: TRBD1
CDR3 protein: CASNRGTTNEKLFF
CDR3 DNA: TGTGCCAGCAACAGGGGTACGACTAATGAAAAACTGTTTTTT

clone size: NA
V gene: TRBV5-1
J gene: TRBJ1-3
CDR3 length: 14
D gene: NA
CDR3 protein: CASTTGPSGNTIYF
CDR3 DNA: TGCGCCAGCACCACAGGCCCCTCTGGAAACACCATATATTTT

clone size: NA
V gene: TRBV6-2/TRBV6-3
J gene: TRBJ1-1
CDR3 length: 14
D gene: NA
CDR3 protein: CASSYSGESTEAFF
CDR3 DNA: TGTGCCAGCAGTTATTCAGGGGAGAGCACTGAAGCTTTCTTT

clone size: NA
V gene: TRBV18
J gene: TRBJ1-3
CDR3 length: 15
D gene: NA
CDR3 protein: CASSPSSDSGNTIYF
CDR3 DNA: TGTGCCAGCTCACCAAGTTCAGACTCTGGAAACACCATATATTTT

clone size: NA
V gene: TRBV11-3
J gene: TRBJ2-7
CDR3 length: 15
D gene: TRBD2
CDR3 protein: CASSGGLADAYEQYF
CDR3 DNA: TGTGCCAGCAGCGGGGGACTAGCGGACGCCTACGAGCAGTACTTC

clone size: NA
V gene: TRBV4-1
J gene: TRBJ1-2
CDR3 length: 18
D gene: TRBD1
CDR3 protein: CASSQGDRGWVLDYGYTF
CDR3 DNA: TGCGCCAGCAGCCAAGGGGACAGGGGTTGGGTCCTGGACTATGGCTACACCTTC

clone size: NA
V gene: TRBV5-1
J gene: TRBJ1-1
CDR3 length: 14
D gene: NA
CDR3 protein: CASTFSTGNTEAFF
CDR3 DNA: TGCGCCAGCACCTTCTCAACTGGGAACACTGAAGCTTTCTTT

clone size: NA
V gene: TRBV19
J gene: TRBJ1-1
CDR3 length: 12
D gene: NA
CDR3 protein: CASSLLNTEAFF
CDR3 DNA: TGTGCCAGTAGTTTATTGAACACTGAAGCTTTCTTT

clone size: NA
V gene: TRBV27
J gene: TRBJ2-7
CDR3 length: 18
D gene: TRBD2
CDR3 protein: CASSSSRGSGWDSYEQYF
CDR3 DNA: TGTGCCAGCAGTTCGTCGCGGGGTAGCGGGTGGGACTCCTACGAGCAGTACTTC

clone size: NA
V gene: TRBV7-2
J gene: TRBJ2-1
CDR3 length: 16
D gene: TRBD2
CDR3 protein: CASSLFGTSGRDEQFF
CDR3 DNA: TGTGCCAGCAGCTTATTCGGGACTAGCGGGAGGGATGAGCAGTTCTTC

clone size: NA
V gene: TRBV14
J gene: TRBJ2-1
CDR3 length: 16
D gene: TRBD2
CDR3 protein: CASSHGMGAGDREQFF
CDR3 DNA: TGTGCCAGCAGCCATGGGATGGGAGCGGGAGACCGTGAGCAGTTCTTC

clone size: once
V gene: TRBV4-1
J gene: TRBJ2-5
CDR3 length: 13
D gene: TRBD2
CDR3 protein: CASSLAGRETQYF
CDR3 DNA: TGCGCCAGCAGCCTAGCGGGAAGGGAGACCCAGTACTTC

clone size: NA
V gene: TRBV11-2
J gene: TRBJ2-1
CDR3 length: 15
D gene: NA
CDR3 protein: CASSLVGGNTLEQFF
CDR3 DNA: TGTGCCAGCAGCTTAGTCGGCGGGAATACGCTTGAGCAGTTCTTC

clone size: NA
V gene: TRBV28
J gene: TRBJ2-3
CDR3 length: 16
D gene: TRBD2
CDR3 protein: CASSLLAGGITDTQYF
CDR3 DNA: TGTGCCAGCAGTTTACTAGCGGGAGGAATCACAGATACGCAGTATTTT

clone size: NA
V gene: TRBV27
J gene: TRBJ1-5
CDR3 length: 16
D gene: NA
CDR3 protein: CASSPYQGPGNQPQHF
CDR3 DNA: TGTGCCAGCAGTCCATATCAGGGGCCAGGCAATCAGCCCCAGCATTTT

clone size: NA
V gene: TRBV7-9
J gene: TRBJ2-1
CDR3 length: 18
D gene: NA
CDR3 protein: CASSYWAGWDNSYNEQFF
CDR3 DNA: TGTGCCAGCAGCTACTGGGCAGGGTGGGACAACTCCTACAATGAGCAGTTCTTC

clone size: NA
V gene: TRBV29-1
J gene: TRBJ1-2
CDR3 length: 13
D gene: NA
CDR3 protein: CSVRTDLAHGYTF
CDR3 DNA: TGCAGCGTCCGGACAGATCTAGCCCATGGCTACACCTTC

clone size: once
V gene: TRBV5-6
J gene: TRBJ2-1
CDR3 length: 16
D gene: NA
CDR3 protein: CASSLGGGQIYNEQFF
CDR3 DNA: TGTGCCAGCAGCTTGGGGGGAGGTCAGATATACAATGAGCAGTTCTTC

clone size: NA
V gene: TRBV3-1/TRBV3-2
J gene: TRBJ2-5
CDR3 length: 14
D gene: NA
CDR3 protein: CASSQVIGRETQYF
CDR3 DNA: TGTGCCAGCAGCCAAGTTATCGGGAGAGAGACCCAGTACTTC

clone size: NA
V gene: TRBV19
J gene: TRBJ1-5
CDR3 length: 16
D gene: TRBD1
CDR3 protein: CASSFLGTGVHQPQHF
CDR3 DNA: TGTGCCAGTAGTTTCCTTGGGACAGGGGTTCATCAGCCCCAGCATTTT

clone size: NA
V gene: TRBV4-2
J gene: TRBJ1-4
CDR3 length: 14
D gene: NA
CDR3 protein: CASTQRGMGEKLFF
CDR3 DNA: TGTGCCAGCACCCAGAGAGGGATGGGGGAAAAACTGTTTTTT